Listed here is a single TCR beta chain. The entry originates in a study of control samples from healthy donors and cancer patients. This CDR3 is 13 amino acids long. Germline V lookup: CDR1 MDHEN, CDR2 SYDVKM. Trimming removed 5 bases from V and 1 base from J; junction bases left unmatched: 1. Only in-frame clones appear in the TCRdb table, and some are missing; sequencing was by immunoSEQ multiplex PCR. The sample yields about 130,000 clones, about 90% seen once. The receptor's source is a woman aged 45 to 65 in good health. Material for sequencing was blood. The rearrangement uses TRBV28 and TRBJ2-7; the match to TRBD2 covers 8 bases. The CDR3 DNA reads as TGTGCCAGCAGTCCGGGGGGGTCCTACGAGCAGTACTTC. Its protein is CASSPGGSYEQYF.